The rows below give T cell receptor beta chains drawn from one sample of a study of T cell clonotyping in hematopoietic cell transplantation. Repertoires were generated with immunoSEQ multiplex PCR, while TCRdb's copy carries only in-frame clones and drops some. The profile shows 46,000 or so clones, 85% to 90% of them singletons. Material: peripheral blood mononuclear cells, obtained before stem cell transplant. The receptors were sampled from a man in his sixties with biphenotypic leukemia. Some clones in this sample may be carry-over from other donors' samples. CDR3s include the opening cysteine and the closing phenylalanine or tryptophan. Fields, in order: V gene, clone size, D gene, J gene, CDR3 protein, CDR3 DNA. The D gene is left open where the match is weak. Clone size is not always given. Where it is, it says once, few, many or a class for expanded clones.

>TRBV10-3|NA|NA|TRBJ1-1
CAISEDTNQNTEAFF
TGTGCCATCAGTGAGGACACTAACCAGAACACTGAAGCTTTCTTT
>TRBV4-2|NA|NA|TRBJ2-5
CASSQADGETQYF
TGTGCCAGCAGCCAAGCTGATGGGGAGACCCAGTACTTC
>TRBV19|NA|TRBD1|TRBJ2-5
CASSITGGIQETQYF
TGTGCCAGTAGTATAACAGGGGGGATACAAGAGACCCAGTACTTC
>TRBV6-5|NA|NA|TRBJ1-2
CASSYSGRGGGYTF
TGTGCCAGCAGTTACTCTGGACGCGGGGGTGGCTACACCTTC
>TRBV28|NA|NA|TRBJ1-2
CASSSGRVNYGYTF
TGTGCCAGCAGTTCGGGCAGGGTCAACTATGGCTACACCTTC
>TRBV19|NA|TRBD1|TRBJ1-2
CATRGTGPTNYGYTF
TGTGCCACAAGAGGGACAGGACCTACTAACTATGGCTACACCTTC
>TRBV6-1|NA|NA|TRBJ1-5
CASSVNYPQHF
TGTGCCAGCAGTGTGAACTATCCCCAGCATTTT
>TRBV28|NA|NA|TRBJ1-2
CASSLERDKGGYYYGYTF
TGTGCCAGCAGTCTCGAACGGGACAAGGGAGGGTATTACTATGGCTACACCTTC
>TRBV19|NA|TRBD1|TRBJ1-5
CASGTRDRDQPQHF
TGTGCCAGTGGGACGAGGGACAGGGATCAGCCCCAGCATTTT
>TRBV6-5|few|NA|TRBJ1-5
CASSLVGGSNQPQHF
TGTGCCAGCAGTCTCGTAGGGGGGAGCAATCAGCCCCAGCATTTT
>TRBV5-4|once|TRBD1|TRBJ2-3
CASSPYRGTDTQYF
TGTGCCAGCAGCCCGTACAGGGGAACAGATACGCAGTATTTT
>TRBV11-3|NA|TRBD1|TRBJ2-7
CASSLRSGQGYEQYF
TGTGCCAGCAGCTTACGATCAGGACAGGGCTACGAGCAGTACTTC
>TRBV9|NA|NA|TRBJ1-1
CASSVEWGETEAFF
TGTGCCAGCAGCGTAGAATGGGGGGAAACTGAAGCTTTCTTT
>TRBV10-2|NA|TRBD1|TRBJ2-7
CASSGTGYSDEQYF
TGCGCCAGCAGTGGGACAGGGTACAGCGACGAGCAGTACTTC
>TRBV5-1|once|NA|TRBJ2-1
CASSLGDSYNEQFF
TGCGCCAGCAGCTTGGGTGACAGCTACAATGAGCAGTTCTTC
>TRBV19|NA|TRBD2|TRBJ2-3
CASSMTSGIYTQYF
TGTGCCAGTAGTATGACTAGCGGGATATATACGCAGTATTTT
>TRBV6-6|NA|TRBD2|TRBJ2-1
CASSWSLAGGASEQFF
TGTGCCAGCAGTTGGTCCCTAGCGGGAGGTGCGTCGGAGCAGTTCTTC